This T cell receptor (beta chain) was observed in a study of T cell repertoires in cytomegalovirus infection. On the study more broadly: Recently identified HLA-C-restricted and well-studied HLA-B-restricted CMV epitopes were used. Indications of both CMV infection and matching HLA type were provided by public TCR beta signatures.

Study-level points and caveats: CMV-specific HLA-C-restricted TCR beta clonotypes dominated the ex vivo response. Identification of carriers of CMV plus the relevant HLA was performed using cumulative public TCR beta family frequency.

This CDR3 has 15 residues. J was trimmed by 4 bases and V by 5 bases; bases with no gene match: 3. Germline V lookup: CDR1 MNHEY, CDR2 SVGAGI. One entry per CDR3 protein, called by TCRdb with MiXCR from the reads. In the table there are about 830,000 distinct CDR3 sequences, around a third of which are singletons. About this clonotype: Antigen specificity is unknown.

The chain links TRBV6-5 to TRBJ2-3; TRBD2 matches at 13 bases. The TCR comes from a human donor in good health (CMV status not recorded). Some clones in this sample may be carry-over from other donors' samples. Source: cultured CD8+ T cells from PBMCs, taken from culture after CMV antigen stimulation. CDR3 loop: CASSTSGGASDTQYF. The CDR3 DNA is TGTGCCAGCAGTACTAGCGGGGGGGCCTCAGATACGCAGTATTTT.